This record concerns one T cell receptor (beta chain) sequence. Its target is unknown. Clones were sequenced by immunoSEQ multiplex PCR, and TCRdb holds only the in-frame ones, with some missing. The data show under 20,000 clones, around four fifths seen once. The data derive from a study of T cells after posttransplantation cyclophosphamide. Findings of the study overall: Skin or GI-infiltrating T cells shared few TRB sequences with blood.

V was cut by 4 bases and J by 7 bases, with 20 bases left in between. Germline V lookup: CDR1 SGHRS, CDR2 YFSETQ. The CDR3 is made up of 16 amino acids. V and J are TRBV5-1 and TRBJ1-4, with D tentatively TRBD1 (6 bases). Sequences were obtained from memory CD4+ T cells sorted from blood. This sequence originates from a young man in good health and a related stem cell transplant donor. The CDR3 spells CASSREGMGAREKLFF. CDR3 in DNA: TGCGCCAGCAGCCGGGAGGGGATGGGGGCACGTGAAAAACTGTTTTTT.